Following are 16 T cell receptor beta chains from one sample sequenced in a study of T cells in Graves' hyperthyroidism and ophthalmopathy. RNA transcripts served as the template for amplifying TCR beta CDR3 regions. During a first-round RT-PCR of the TCR CDR3, the HTBI primer set was used. Each CDR3 protein is one row after TCRdb ran MiXCR on the multiplex PCR reads. The sample includes approximately 150,000 distinct CDR3 sequences, over 8% of them seen just once. Sequenced: blood. The receptors shown here come from a woman under 30 with Graves' hyperthyroidism that later progressed to Graves' ophthalmopathy.

This clonotype was observed at least ten times. This chain links TRBV27 with TRBJ1-5; tentatively, D is TRBD1 (6 bases). Germline loops: CDR1 MNHEY, CDR2 SMNVEV (reference sequence). This CDR3 has 17 residues. V lost 0 bases to trimming and J lost 4 bases, with 16 bases between them. The CDR3 region has the DNA TGTGCCAGCAGTTTATCTCGGACAGCTCTGTGGAATCAGCCCCAGCATTTT. Its translation: CASSLSRTALWNQPQHF.

The table lists this clonotype with many counts. The V and J genes are TRBV20-1 and TRBJ1-6; 9 bases align to TRBD1. This CDR3 spans 15 amino acids. The V segment lost 0 bases and the J segment 7 bases; nucleotides outside the gene matches: 4. Germline CDR1 reads DFQATT; CDR2 reads SNEGSKA (reference sequence). In DNA form, the CDR3 reads TGCAGTGCTAGAGAACAGACAGGGGGGAATTCACCCCTCCACTTT. Encoded protein: CSAREQTGGNSPLHF.

Many counts were recorded for this clonotype. The chain employs TRBV28 and TRBJ1-1; perhaps TRBD1 as D (5 bases). Germline CDR1 is MDHEN and CDR2 is SYDVKM. The germline V and J ends were trimmed by 7 bases and 6 bases, with 15 bases remaining between them. CDR3 length equals 13 residues. CDR3: CASKGASYSEAFF. DNA for the CDR3: TGTGCCAGCAAAGGGGCGTCTTATTCTGAAGCTTTCTTT.

This clonotype was seen ten or more times. V usage is TRBV19 and J usage is TRBJ1-1, with 7 bases identical to TRBD1. The CDR3 sequence is 13 residues long. Germline V CDR1 and CDR2: LNHDA, SQIVND (reference sequence). Trimming removed 2 bases from V and 11 bases from J; junction bases left unmatched: 8. The CDR3 nucleotides read TGTGCCAGTAGTATACCTCAGACAGGGCCGGCTTTCTTT. Its translation is CASSIPQTGPAFF.

Many counts were recorded for this clonotype. This chain links TRBV5-1 with TRBJ1-6; TRBD1 matches at 8 bases. Losses at the gene ends were 4 bases for V and 6 bases for J; bases not matched to a gene: 6. Germline V CDR1 and CDR2: SGHRS, YFSETQ. This CDR3 region has 15 residues. In DNA form, the CDR3 reads TGCGCCAGCAGCGCCGACAGGGGAGGTAATTCACCCCTCCACTTT. Amino acids: CASSADRGGNSPLHF.

The chain employs TRBV5-8 and TRBJ2-7; D might be TRBD2 (7 bases). Germline CDR1 is SGHTS and CDR2 is YDEGEE. V lost 6 bases, J lost 4 bases, and 14 bases lay in between. This CDR3 is built from 13 residues. The CDR3: CASMGGAVYEQYF. DNA for the CDR3: TGTGCCAGCATGGGGGGGGCAGTATACGAGCAGTACTTC. The full variable domain, in which reference TRBV5-8 and TRBJ2-7 provide the parts outside the CDR3, is EAGVTQSPTHLIKTRGQQATLRCSPISGHTSVYWYQQALGLGLQFLLWYDEGEERNRGNFPPRFSGRQFPNYSSELNVNALELEDSALYLCASMGGAVYEQYFGPGTRLTVT.

There are many counts of this clonotype. The CDR3 reads CSVSWAGTTDTQYF. The CDR3 DNA reads TGCAGCGTCTCCTGGGCGGGGACGACAGATACGCAGTATTTT. The chain links TRBV29-1 to TRBJ2-3, with a possible D match to TRBD2 (6 bases). The germline V gene encodes CDR1 SQVTM and CDR2 ANQGSEA. CDR3 length: 14 residues. Trimming pared 6 bases from V and 3 bases from J, leaving 16 bases between.

Comment on this clonotype: A much larger clone differs by one base, so this may be a read error. V is TRBV5-1 and J is TRBJ2-1, with 15 bases aligning to TRBD2. The CDR3 consists of 15 residues. Looked up from germline, CDR1 is SGHRS and CDR2 is YFSETQ. CDR3 in amino acids: CASGLGLAGGNEQFF. The DNA for the CDR3 is TGCGCCAGCGGCTTGGGACTAGCGGGAGGAAATGAGCAGTTCTTC.

This clonotype was recorded many times. The V gene is TRBV12-3 or TRBV12-4, the J gene TRBJ2-3, with TRBD2 matching 7 bases. CDR3 length: 15 residues. V was pared by 2 bases and J by 6 bases, with 8 bases of the junction left unmatched. The CDR3 nucleotides read TGTGCCAGCAGTTTAATGGCGGGGGTTGGGGATACGCAGTATTTT. Its translation is CASSLMAGVGDTQYF.

This clonotype occurred many times. This rearrangement joins TRBV30 to TRBJ2-2; 7 nucleotides match TRBD1. There are 14 residues in the CDR3. With 4 bases clipped from V and 4 bases from J, the junction kept 6 bases outside the gene matches. Germline V gene sequence: CDR1 GTSNPN, CDR2 SVGIG (reference sequence). CDR3 nucleotide sequence: TGTGCCTGGACGTGGGGACAGAGCACCGGGGAGCTGTTTTTT. It is translated as CAWTWGQSTGELFF. Filled out from reference TRBV30 and TRBJ2-2, the complete variable domain reads SQTIHQWPATLVQPVGSPLSLECTVEGTSNPNLYWYRQAAGRGLQLLFYSVGIGQISSEVPQNLSASRPQDRQFILSSKKLLLSDSGFYLCAWTWGQSTGELFFGEGSRLTVL.

The chain joins TRBV28 to TRBJ2-1, with TRBD1 identical over 12 bases. The J segment lost 5 bases and the V segment lost 2 bases, leaving 10 bases of the junction unmatched. The CDR3 extends over 18 amino acids. CDR1 and CDR2 from the germline V gene are MDHEN and SYDVKM. CDR3: CASSLLRTGTGGHNEQFF. The DNA for the CDR3 is TGTGCCAGCAGTTTACTCCGGACCGGGACAGGGGGCCACAATGAGCAGTTCTTC.

This clonotype was picked up many times. The V call is TRBV11-2, the J call TRBJ2-7; perhaps TRBD1 as D (7 bases). Germline V gene data show CDR1 as SGHAT and CDR2 as FQNNGV. V lost 4 bases and J lost 2, with 15 bases in between. CDR3 size: 15 residues. The CDR3 DNA reads as TGTGCCAGCAGCTCCGCGGCGGGACAGACCTACGAGCAGTACTTC. Encoded protein: CASSSAAGQTYEQYF.

In this sample, this clonotype turned up many times. V gene TRBV15 combines with J gene TRBJ1-1; TRBD1 might be the D (5 bases). The length of the CDR3 is 14 residues. Germline V gene sequence: CDR1 LNHNV, CDR2 YYDKDF (reference sequence). V lost 5 bases and J 3 bases, leaving 13 bases between the germline ends. In DNA, the CDR3 is TGTGCCACCAGCCCTGTGCAGGGCTACACTGAAGCTTTCTTT. Its protein product is CATSPVQGYTEAFF.

This clonotype came up many times. The gene calls are TRBV13 and TRBJ2-1; TRBD2 agrees at 14 bases. The CDR3 runs to 18 residues. V gave up 2 bases and J gave up 5 bases; unmatched junction bases: 8. CDR1 is PRHDT and CDR2 is FYEKMQ in the germline V gene (reference sequence). The CDR3 spells CASSLWGTSGSLDNEQFF. The CDR3 region has the DNA TGTGCCAGCAGCTTATGGGGGACTAGCGGGAGTTTAGACAATGAGCAGTTCTTC.

Details on this clonotype: This may arise from a read error, as a much more abundant clone is one base away. The final CDR3 position lacks the conserved phenylalanine or tryptophan, pointing to a likely read error. V and J are TRBV20-1 and TRBJ2-7; a weak D match, TRBD2 (6 bases). The germline V and J ends were trimmed by 6 bases and 6 bases, with 24 bases remaining between them. This CDR3 region has 15 residues. The germline V gene encodes CDR1 DFQATT and CDR2 SNEGSKA (reference sequence). CDR3 region: CSALRFGPQAGEQYL. CDR3 sequence (DNA): TGCAGTGCCTTGAGGTTCGGCCCCCAAGCGGGCGAGCAGTACCTC.

This clonotype occurred a few times. A much more abundant neighbour one base away suggests this may be a read error. The chain links TRBV6-1 to TRBJ2-7, with 10 bases fitting TRBD2. In germline, CDR1 is MNHNS, CDR2 SASEGT. Losses at the gene ends were 7 bases for V and 9 bases for J; bases not matched to a gene: 18. This CDR3 is 16 amino acids long. In nucleotides, the CDR3 is TGTGCCAGCATGGGACTAGCGACTAGACAAGGGAACGGGCAGTACTTC. This codes for CASMGLATRQGNGQYF.